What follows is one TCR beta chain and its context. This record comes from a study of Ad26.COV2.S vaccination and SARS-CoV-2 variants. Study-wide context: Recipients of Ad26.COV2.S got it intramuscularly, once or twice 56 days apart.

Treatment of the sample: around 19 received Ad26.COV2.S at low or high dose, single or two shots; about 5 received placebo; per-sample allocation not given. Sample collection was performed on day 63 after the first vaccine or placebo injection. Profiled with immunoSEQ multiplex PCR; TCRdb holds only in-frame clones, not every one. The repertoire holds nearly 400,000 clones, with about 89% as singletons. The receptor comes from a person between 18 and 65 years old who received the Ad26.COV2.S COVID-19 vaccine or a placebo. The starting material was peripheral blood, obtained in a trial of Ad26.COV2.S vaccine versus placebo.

CDR3 coding DNA: TGTGCCAGCAGCATCCGGGACAGTCGAAATGAGCAGTTCTTC. The encoded protein is CASSIRDSRNEQFF. V gene TRBV6-6 combines with J gene TRBJ2-1; 7 positions match TRBD1. V shed 6 bases and J 7 bases; nucleotides not matched to a gene: 9. This CDR3 has 14 amino acids. Germline-derived CDR1 and CDR2 are MNHNY and SVGAGI (reference sequence).